The 5 T cell receptor beta chains below all came from one sample that was sequenced in a study of T cell responses to AZD1222 COVID-19 vaccine. This table comes from immunoSEQ multiplex PCR, and its TCRdb copy is limited to in-frame clones, with some not included. The sample has about 150,000 clones, approximately 92% seen once; the top ten hold approximately 3.3%. Sample: peripheral blood, taken 28 days after the second AZD1222 dose. Receptor source: an adult who received the AZD1222 COVID-19 vaccine.

This clone was detected a few times. The chain uses TRBV30 and TRBJ1-2, with D perhaps TRBD1 (5 bases). V was pared by 1 base and J by 7 bases, with 7 bases between. Germline loops: CDR1 GTSNPN, CDR2 SVGIG (reference sequence). The CDR3 spans 11 residues. In DNA form, the CDR3 reads TGTGCCTGGAGTGCCGGGGGTGGCTACACCTTC. Its translation is CAWSAGGGYTF. Full variable domain (outside the CDR3, taken from reference TRBV30 and TRBJ1-2): SQTIHQWPATLVQPVGSPLSLECTVEGTSNPNLYWYRQAAGRGLQLLFYSVGIGQISSEVPQNLSASRPQDRQFILSSKKLLLSDSGFYLCAWSAGGGYTFGSGTRLTVV.

The chain recombines TRBV19 with TRBJ2-4, with TRBD2 as a possible D gene (6 bases). Trimming pared 5 bases from V and 5 bases from J, leaving 19 bases between. The CDR3 runs 16 residues. The V gene's germline CDR1 is LNHDA and CDR2 SQIVND (reference sequence). CDR3: CASSPLTGTGQNIQYF. In DNA, the CDR3 is TGTGCCAGTAGTCCACTAACCGGGACTGGGCAAAACATTCAGTACTTC.

The genes are TRBV19 and TRBJ2-2; D uncertain. Trimming cost V 2 bases and J 7 bases, with 11 bases left between them. Germline V gene data show CDR1 as LNHDA and CDR2 as SQIVND (reference sequence). The CDR3 consists of 14 residues. The CDR3 DNA follows: TGTGCCAGTAGTATAAGAGGTAGTGACGGGGAGCTGTTTTTT. Residues: CASSIRGSDGELFF.

The chain employs TRBV19 and TRBJ2-5, with TRBD2 as a possible D gene (5 bases). The V gene lost 5 bases and the J gene lost 2 bases, with 9 bases spanning the gap. CDR1 and CDR2 (germline): LNHDA, SQIVND (reference sequence). This CDR3 is 13 amino acids long. The CDR3 here is CASSGSGQETQYF. CDR3 nucleotide sequence: TGTGCCAGTAGTGGCAGCGGACAAGAGACCCAGTACTTC.

The chain is built from TRBV5-4 and TRBJ1-2, with D unclear. V was pared by 0 bases and J by 8 bases, with 8 bases between. The CDR3 runs to 12 residues. The germline V gene encodes CDR1 SGHNT and CDR2 YYREEE (reference sequence). The DNA for the CDR3 is TGTGCCAGCAGCTTGGACCAGACCGGCTACACCTTC. Its translation: CASSLDQTGYTF.